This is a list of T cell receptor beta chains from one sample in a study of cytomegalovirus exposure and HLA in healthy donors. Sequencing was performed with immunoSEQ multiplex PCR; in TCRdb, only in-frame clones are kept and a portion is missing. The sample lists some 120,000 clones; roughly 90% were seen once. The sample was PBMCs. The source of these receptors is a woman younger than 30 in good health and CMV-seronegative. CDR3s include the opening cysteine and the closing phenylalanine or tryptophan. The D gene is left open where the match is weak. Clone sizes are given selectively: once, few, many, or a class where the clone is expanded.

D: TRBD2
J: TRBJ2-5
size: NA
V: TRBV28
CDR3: CASRVAGGGETQYF
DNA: TGTGCCAGCAGGGTAGCGGGGGGAGGGGAGACCCAGTACTTC

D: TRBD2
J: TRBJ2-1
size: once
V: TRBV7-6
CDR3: CASSPTGGSSYNEQFF
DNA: TGTGCCAGCAGCCCGACCGGCGGGAGCTCCTACAATGAGCAGTTCTTC

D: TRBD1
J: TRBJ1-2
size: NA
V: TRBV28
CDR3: CASSFARGPNYGYTF
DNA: TGTGCCAGCAGTTTCGCCAGGGGGCCTAACTATGGCTACACCTTC

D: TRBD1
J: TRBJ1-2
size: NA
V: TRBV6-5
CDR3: CASSYSSTGAGYTF
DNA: TGTGCCAGCAGTTACTCTTCGACAGGGGCAGGCTACACCTTC

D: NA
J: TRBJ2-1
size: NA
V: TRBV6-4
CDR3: CASSDSAGSYNEQFF
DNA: TGTGCCAGCAGTGACTCAGCGGGCTCCTACAATGAGCAGTTCTTC

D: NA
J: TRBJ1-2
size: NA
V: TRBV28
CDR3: CASSLDRFYGYTF
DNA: TGTGCCAGCAGCCTCGACAGGTTCTATGGCTACACCTTC

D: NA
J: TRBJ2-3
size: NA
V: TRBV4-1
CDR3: CASSQAASIRSSQYF
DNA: TGCGCCAGCAGCCAAGCGGCTAGCATAAGATCTTCGCAGTATTTT

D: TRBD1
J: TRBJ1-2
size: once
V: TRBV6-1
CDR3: CASSEGGTGGLYYGYTF
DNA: TGTGCCAGCAGTGAAGGAGGGACAGGGGGTCTCTACTATGGCTACACCTTC

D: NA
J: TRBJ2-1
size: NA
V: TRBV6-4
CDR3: CASSDNGYNEQFF
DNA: TGTGCCAGCAGTGACAACGGCTACAATGAGCAGTTCTTC

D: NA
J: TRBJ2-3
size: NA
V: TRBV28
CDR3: CASSFTAGGRDTQYF
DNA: TGTGCCAGCAGTTTTACGGCAGGGGGGCGAGATACGCAGTATTTT

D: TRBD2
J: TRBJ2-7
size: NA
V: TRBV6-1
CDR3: CASMGTSGAYEQYF
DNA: TGTGCCAGCATGGGGACTAGCGGGGCCTACGAGCAGTACTTC

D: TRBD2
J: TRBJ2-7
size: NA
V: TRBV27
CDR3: CASSSSAGGPLEQYF
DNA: TGTGCCAGCAGTTCATCCGCGGGGGGTCCCTTGGAGCAGTACTTC

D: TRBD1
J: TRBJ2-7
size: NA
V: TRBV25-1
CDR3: CASSSDRELDEQYF
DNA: TGTGCCAGCAGTAGCGACAGGGAGCTGGACGAGCAGTACTTC

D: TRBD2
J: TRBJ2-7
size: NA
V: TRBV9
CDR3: CASSDGLAGSYEQYF
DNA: TGTGCCAGCAGCGACGGACTAGCGGGATCCTACGAGCAGTACTTC

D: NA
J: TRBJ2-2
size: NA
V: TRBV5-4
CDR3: CASSLGRALNTGELFF
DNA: TGTGCCAGCAGCTTGGGCAGGGCATTGAACACCGGGGAGCTGTTTTTT

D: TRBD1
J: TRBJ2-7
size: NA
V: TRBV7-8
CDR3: CASSPGQGFGEQYF
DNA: TGTGCCAGCAGCCCCGGACAGGGGTTCGGCGAGCAGTACTTC

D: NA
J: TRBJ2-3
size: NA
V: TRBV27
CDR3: CASRPQGLTDTQYF
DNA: TGTGCCAGCAGACCGCAGGGGCTCACAGATACGCAGTATTTT

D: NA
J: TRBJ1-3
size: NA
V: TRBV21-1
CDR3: CASSKRNSGNTIYF
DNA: TGTGCCAGCAGCAAACGGAACAGTGGAAACACCATATATTTT

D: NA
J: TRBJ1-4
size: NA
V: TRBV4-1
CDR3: CASRQGFQEKLFF
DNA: TGCGCCAGCAGACAGGGTTTTCAGGAAAAACTGTTTTTT

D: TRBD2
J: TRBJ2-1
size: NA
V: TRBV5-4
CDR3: CASSSRTLAAYNEQFF
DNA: TGTGCCAGCAGCTCAAGGACACTAGCGGCCTACAATGAGCAGTTCTTC

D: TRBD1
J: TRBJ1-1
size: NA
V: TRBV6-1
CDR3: CASSLRLQTGSEAFF
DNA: TGTGCCAGCAGTCTACGCCTACAGACAGGGTCTGAAGCTTTCTTT

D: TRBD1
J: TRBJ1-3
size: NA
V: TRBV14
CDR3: CASSRTGEAGNTIYF
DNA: TGTGCCAGCAGCCGGACAGGGGAGGCTGGAAACACCATATATTTT

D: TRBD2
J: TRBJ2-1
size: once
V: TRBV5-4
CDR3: CASSSFGGVREQFF
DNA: TGTGCCAGCAGCTCCTTTGGGGGGGTCAGGGAGCAGTTCTTC

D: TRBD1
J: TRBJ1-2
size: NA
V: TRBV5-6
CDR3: CASSHRDRPNYGYTF
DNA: TGTGCCAGCAGCCACAGGGACAGGCCTAACTATGGCTACACCTTC

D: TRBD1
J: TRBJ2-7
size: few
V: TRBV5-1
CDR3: CASSQVTGYEQYF
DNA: TGCGCCAGCAGCCAAGTGACAGGGTACGAGCAGTACTTC

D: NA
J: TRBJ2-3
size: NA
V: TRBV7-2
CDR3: CASSSTVLTQYF
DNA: TGTGCCAGCAGCTCCACTGTCCTTACGCAGTATTTT

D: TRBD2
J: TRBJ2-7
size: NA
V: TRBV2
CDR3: CASSEASGSTYEQYF
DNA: TGTGCCAGCAGTGAAGCAAGCGGGAGTACCTACGAGCAGTACTTC

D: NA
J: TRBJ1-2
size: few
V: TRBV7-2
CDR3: CASSTSPPGARYGYTF
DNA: TGTGCCAGCAGCACCTCCCCCCCAGGGGCCCGATATGGCTACACCTTC

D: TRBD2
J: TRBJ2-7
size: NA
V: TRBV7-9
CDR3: CASSIGTSGGDEQYF
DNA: TGTGCCAGCAGCATCGGGACTAGCGGGGGGGACGAGCAGTACTTC

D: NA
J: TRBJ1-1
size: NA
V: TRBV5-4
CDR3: CASSFSTGGETEAFF
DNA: TGTGCCAGCAGCTTCTCAACAGGAGGGGAGACTGAAGCTTTCTTT

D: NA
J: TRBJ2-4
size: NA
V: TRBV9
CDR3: CASSPPSDRAKNIQYF
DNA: TGTGCCAGCAGCCCACCCTCTGACAGAGCCAAAAACATTCAGTACTTC

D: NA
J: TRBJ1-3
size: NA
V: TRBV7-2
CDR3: CASSPWTVGNTIYF
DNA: TGTGCCAGCAGCCCCTGGACAGTTGGAAACACCATATATTTT

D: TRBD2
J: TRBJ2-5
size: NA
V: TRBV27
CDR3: CASRGIKLADQETQYF
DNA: TGTGCCAGCAGGGGGATCAAACTAGCGGACCAAGAGACCCAGTACTTC

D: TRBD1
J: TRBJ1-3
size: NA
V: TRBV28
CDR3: CASSIIRQGNSGNTIYF
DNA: TGTGCCAGCAGTATCATACGACAGGGCAACTCTGGAAACACCATATATTTT

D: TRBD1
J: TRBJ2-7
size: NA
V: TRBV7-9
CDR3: CASSSRDRGPYEQYF
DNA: TGTGCCAGCAGCTCCCGGGACAGGGGGCCTTACGAGCAGTACTTC

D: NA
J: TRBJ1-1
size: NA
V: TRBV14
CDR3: CASSQERVRGAEAFF
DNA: TGTGCCAGCAGCCAAGAACGGGTCAGGGGCGCTGAAGCTTTCTTT

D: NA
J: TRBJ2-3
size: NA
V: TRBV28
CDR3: CASSFEGLIEDTQYF
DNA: TGTGCCAGCAGTTTTGAGGGCCTCATTGAAGATACGCAGTATTTT

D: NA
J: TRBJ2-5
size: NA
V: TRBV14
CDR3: CASSRTPGETQYF
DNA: TGTGCCAGCAGCCGAACACCGGGAGAGACCCAGTACTTC

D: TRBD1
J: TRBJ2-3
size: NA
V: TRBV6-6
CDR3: CASSFLGQGGTDTQYF
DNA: TGTGCCAGCAGTTTCCTAGGACAGGGTGGCACAGATACGCAGTATTTT

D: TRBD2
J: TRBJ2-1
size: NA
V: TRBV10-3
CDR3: CAIRQETAGVYNEQFF
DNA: TGTGCCATCCGCCAAGAAACGGCGGGGGTCTACAATGAGCAGTTCTTC

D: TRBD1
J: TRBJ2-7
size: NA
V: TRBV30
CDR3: CAWSRDSSYEQYF
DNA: TGTGCCTGGAGCCGGGACAGCTCCTACGAGCAGTACTTC

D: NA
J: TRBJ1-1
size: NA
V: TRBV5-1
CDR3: CASSEQGNTEAFF
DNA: TGCGCCAGCAGCGAGCAGGGTAACACTGAAGCTTTCTTT

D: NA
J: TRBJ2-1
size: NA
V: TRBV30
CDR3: CAWSGSRVSSYNEQFF
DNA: TGTGCCTGGAGTGGATCGCGGGTGAGCTCCTACAATGAGCAGTTCTTC

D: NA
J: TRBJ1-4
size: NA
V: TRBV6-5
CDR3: CASSYGREEKLFF
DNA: TGTGCCAGCAGTTACGGCCGGGAGGAAAAACTGTTTTTT

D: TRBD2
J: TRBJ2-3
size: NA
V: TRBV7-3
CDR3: CASSLEGRGSTDTQYF
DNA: TGTGCCAGCAGCTTGGAAGGGCGGGGGTCCACAGATACGCAGTATTTT

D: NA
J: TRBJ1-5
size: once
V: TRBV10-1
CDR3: CASSEEVVINQPQHF
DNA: TGCGCCAGCAGTGAGGAGGTTGTGATCAATCAGCCCCAGCATTTT

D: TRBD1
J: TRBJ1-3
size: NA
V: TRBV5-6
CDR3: CASSIGQGVVTIYF
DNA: TGTGCCAGCAGTATCGGCCAGGGGGTGGTCACCATATATTTT

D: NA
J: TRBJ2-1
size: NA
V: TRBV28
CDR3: CASSLWGLADSSYNEQFF
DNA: TGTGCCAGCAGTTTATGGGGTTTAGCGGATAGCTCCTACAATGAGCAGTTCTTC

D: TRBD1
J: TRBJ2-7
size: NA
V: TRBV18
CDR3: CASSPGQGSYEQYF
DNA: TGTGCCAGCTCACCGGGACAGGGGTCCTACGAGCAGTACTTC

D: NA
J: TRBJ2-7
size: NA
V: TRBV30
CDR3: CAWSPIDSLTYEQYF
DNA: TGTGCCTGGAGTCCAATAGACTCGTTAACCTACGAGCAGTACTTC

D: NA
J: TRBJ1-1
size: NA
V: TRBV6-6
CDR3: CASIKPGGYTEAFF
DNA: TGTGCCAGCATAAAACCCGGGGGGTACACTGAAGCTTTCTTT

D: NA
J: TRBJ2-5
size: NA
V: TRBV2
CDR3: CATRGGLQETQYF
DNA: TGTGCCACCAGGGGGGGACTCCAAGAGACCCAGTACTTC